This TCR beta chain was sequenced during a study of Graves' ophthalmopathy and Graves' hyperthyroidism. Comments on this clonotype: One end of the junction is discordant with germline, which a read error may explain.

Scientists amplified the TCR beta CDR3 regions from RNA transcripts. The workflow started with a first-round RT-PCR run with HTBI primers and then moved on to a second-round multiplex PCR. A single record per CDR3 protein comes from TCRdb applying MiXCR to the multiplex PCR reads. The data contain roughly 170,000 distinct CDR3 sequences, around two fifths of them singletons. Establishment of the diagnosis relied upon clinical symptoms, serum thyroxine, TRAb, thyroid ultrasound and orbital computed tomography. A volume of 10 ml of fresh peripheral blood supplied the PBMCs. Germline CDR1 reads MNHEY; CDR2 reads SMNVEV (reference sequence). The CDR3 spans 15 residues.

Sequences were obtained from peripheral blood. The chain joins TRBV27 to TRBJ1-2; D gene uncertain. This receptor was obtained from a man younger than 45 with Graves' ophthalmopathy. The CDR3 loop reads CASSLSEGPNYGNTF. CDR3 DNA sequence: TGTGCCAGCAGTTTATCGGAGGGTCCTAACTATGGCAACACCTTC.